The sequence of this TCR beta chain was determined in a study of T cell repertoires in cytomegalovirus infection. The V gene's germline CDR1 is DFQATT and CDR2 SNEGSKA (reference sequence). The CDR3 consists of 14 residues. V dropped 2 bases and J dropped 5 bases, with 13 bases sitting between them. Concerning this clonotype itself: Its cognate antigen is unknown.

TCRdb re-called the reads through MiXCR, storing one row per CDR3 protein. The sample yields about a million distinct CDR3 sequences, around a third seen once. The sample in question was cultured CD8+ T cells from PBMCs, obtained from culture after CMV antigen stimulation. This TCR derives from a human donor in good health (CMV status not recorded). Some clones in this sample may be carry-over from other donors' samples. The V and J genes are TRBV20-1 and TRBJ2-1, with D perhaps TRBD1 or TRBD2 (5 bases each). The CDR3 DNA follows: TGCAGTGCTAGATGGGACCTGCCCGACAATGAGCAGTTCTTC. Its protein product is CSARWDLPDNEQFF.